The 15 T cell receptor beta chains below were found in one sample sequenced in a study of STAT5B mutations in CD4+ large granular lymphocyte leukemia. Assay: immunoSEQ multiplex PCR; the TCRdb copy retains only in-frame clones and omits some. The sample holds nearly 35,000 clones, around three quarters seen once. What was sequenced was CD4+ T cells from blood buffy coats. The receptors stem from a human donor in good health.

This chain joins TRBV6-5 and TRBJ1-2; D is undetermined. Trimming took 5 bases from V and 6 from J, leaving 16 bases between them. CDR1 MNHEY and CDR2 SVGAGI come from the germline V gene. The CDR3 runs to 14 residues. This CDR3 is CASSPPGYRDGYTF. The CDR3, as DNA: TGTGCCAGCAGTCCCCCCGGTTACCGCGATGGCTACACCTTC.

V usage is TRBV27 and J usage is TRBJ2-7; tentative D call: TRBD2 (7 bases). CDR3 length: 15 residues. Trimming removed 0 bases at V and 4 bases at J, with 13 bases between. CDR1 MNHEY and CDR2 SMNVEV come from the germline V gene (reference sequence). The DNA of the CDR3 is TGTGCCAGCAGTTTATCCCGCGGGGGCAGGTACGAGCAGTACTTC. Residues: CASSLSRGGRYEQYF.

The genes are TRBV7-2 and TRBJ2-7, with D hard to call. The CDR3 has 12 residues. With 5 bases removed from V and 0 bases from J, the gap between germline ends came to 5 bases. Germline V gene data show CDR1 as SGHTA and CDR2 as FQGNSA. The CDR3 spells CASSHDSYEQYF. The CDR3 region has the DNA TGTGCCAGCAGCCATGACTCCTACGAGCAGTACTTC.

The rearrangement uses TRBV6-6 and TRBJ1-2, with 10 bases fitting TRBD1. The CDR3 runs 16 residues. CDR1 is MNHNY, CDR2 SVGAGI, per germline (reference sequence). V lost 5 bases to trimming and J lost 5 bases; unmatched junction nucleotides: 11. The DNA for the CDR3 is TGTGCCAGCAGTCGGCTCACCGGGACAGGGGATTATGGCTACACCTTC. It is translated as CASSRLTGTGDYGYTF.

As concerns this clone: Different DNA sequences within this sample yield the same CDR3. The gene calls are TRBV9 and TRBJ2-5, with TRBD2 identical over 10 bases. Trimming cost V 0 bases and J 5 bases; bases outside gene matches: 7. The CDR3 contains 16 residues. The germline V gene encodes CDR1 SGDLS and CDR2 YYNGEE. CDR3 sequence: CASSVGVAGGSETQYF. DNA of the CDR3: TGTGCCAGCAGCGTAGGGGTAGCGGGAGGTTCGGAGACCCAGTACTTC.

The genes are TRBV10-3 and TRBJ2-1; 16 bases map to TRBD2. The trim removed 9 bases at V and 5 bases at J, leaving 7 bases unmatched. The CDR3 consists of 16 residues. Germline V lookup: CDR1 ENHRY, CDR2 SYGVKD. The CDR3 here is CAIDPGTSGRDNEQFF. CDR3 sequence (DNA): TGTGCCATAGACCCCGGGACTAGCGGGAGGGACAATGAGCAGTTCTTC.

This chain links TRBV7-8 with TRBJ1-5, with 7 bases matching TRBD1. In germline, CDR1 is SGHVS, CDR2 FQNEAQ. The V and J ends lost 6 bases and 7 bases, in that order; junction bases with no gene match: 9. This CDR3 has 14 residues. The CDR3 is CASSPTGLNQPQHF. The CDR3 nucleotides read TGTGCCAGCAGTCCGACAGGGCTGAACCAGCCCCAGCATTTT.

The genes are TRBV9 and TRBJ2-1; 12 positions agree with TRBD1. CDR1 and CDR2 from the germline V gene are SGDLS and YYNGEE. This CDR3 spans 16 amino acids. V lost 2 bases and J lost 7; bases outside the gene matches: 7. CDR3 DNA: TGTGCCAGCAGCGTGACGGGACAGGGGGCGGGTAATGAGCAGTTCTTC. Translated: CASSVTGQGAGNEQFF.

This sequence joins TRBV5-1 and TRBJ2-7; 12 bases fit TRBD1. Per germline, CDR1 SGHRS and CDR2 YFSETQ. The CDR3 totals 15 residues. The J segment lost 4 bases and the V segment lost 4 bases, leaving 6 bases of the junction unmatched. For the CDR3, the DNA is TGCGCCAGCAGCCGATCGGGACAGGGGGCATACGAGCAGTACTTC. The encoded protein is CASSRSGQGAYEQYF.

V is TRBV9 and J is TRBJ2-5, with 9 bases that match TRBD2. J gave up 4 bases and V 4 bases, and 11 bases lay outside the gene matches. Germline CDR1 is SGDLS and CDR2 is YYNGEE. CDR3 length equals 16 residues. CDR3 sequence (DNA): TGTGCCAGCAGCCCTTTAGCGGGAGAAGGAGGAGAGACCCAGTACTTC. Translating it yields CASSPLAGEGGETQYF.

The J gene is TRBJ2-4, the V gene TRBV12-5; TRBD1 is a possible D gene (5 bases). V lost 2 bases and J lost 8, with 13 bases in between. The germline CDR1 and CDR2 sequences are LGHNT and FRNRAP. This CDR3 contains 14 residues. The CDR3 coding sequence is TGTGCTAGTGGTTTGACAGGTCGAGCTCACATTCAGTACTTC. It specifies CASGLTGRAHIQYF.

This clone came up once. The genes are TRBV21-1 and TRBJ1-3; the table gives TRBD1 as D, unverified against the DNA. TRBV21-1 is classified as a pseudogene. The CDR3 sequence is 16 residues long. The DNA for the CDR3 is TGTGCCAGCAGCGCCCGACAGAGTGCCTCTGGAAACACCATATATTTT. Translated, it gives CASSARQSASGNTIYF.

The rearrangement links TRBV6-6 to TRBJ2-7, with D tentatively TRBD1 (5 bases). The germline gives CDR1 MNHNY, CDR2 SVGAGI (reference sequence). Deletions cut 11 bases from V and 1 base from J, with 12 bases between. This CDR3 has 12 amino acids. The CDR3 reads CAVQAPSYEQYF. The CDR3 nucleotides are TGTGCCGTACAGGCCCCTTCCTACGAGCAGTACTTC.

The chain joins TRBV5-4 to TRBJ1-2; 9 bases are a match to TRBD1. The germline V gene encodes CDR1 SGHNT and CDR2 YYREEE (reference sequence). J gave up 2 bases and V 1 base, and 6 bases lay outside the gene matches. The CDR3 totals 16 residues. The CDR3 protein is CASSLLAGTGNYGYTF. CDR3 coding DNA: TGTGCCAGCAGCTTGTTAGCCGGGACAGGGAACTATGGCTACACCTTC.

A few counts support this clone. V is TRBV19 and J is TRBJ1-1; 11 positions agree with TRBD1. The CDR3 consists of 16 residues. V was clipped by 7 bases and J by 1 base; unmatched bases: 8. Per germline, CDR1 LNHDA and CDR2 SQIVND (reference sequence). The chain's CDR3 is CASTRRDRGRNTEAFF. The CDR3 bases are TGTGCCAGTACCCGCCGGGACAGGGGGAGGAACACTGAAGCTTTCTTT.